This TCR beta chain was captured in a study of radiotherapy plus CTLA-4 blockade in lung cancer. Using immunoSEQ multiplex PCR, the repertoire was profiled, and TCRdb retains in-frame clones only, with some absent. The repertoire holds tens of thousands of clones, with less than 80% as singletons. The length of the CDR3 is 14 residues. Germline lookup yields CDR1 KGHSH and CDR2 LQKENI. V lost 3 bases and J 5 bases, leaving 14 bases between the germline ends. The origin of this receptor is a human donor with non-small cell lung cancer who had a complete response to radiotherapy plus ipilimumab. The sequencing used peripheral blood, collected from a patient treated with radiotherapy plus ipilimumab. The chain combines TRBV18 with TRBJ2-7; D gene ambiguous. CDR3 loop: CASSPSEGFDEQYF. In DNA form, the CDR3 reads TGTGCCAGCTCACCGTCAGAAGGGTTCGACGAGCAGTACTTC.